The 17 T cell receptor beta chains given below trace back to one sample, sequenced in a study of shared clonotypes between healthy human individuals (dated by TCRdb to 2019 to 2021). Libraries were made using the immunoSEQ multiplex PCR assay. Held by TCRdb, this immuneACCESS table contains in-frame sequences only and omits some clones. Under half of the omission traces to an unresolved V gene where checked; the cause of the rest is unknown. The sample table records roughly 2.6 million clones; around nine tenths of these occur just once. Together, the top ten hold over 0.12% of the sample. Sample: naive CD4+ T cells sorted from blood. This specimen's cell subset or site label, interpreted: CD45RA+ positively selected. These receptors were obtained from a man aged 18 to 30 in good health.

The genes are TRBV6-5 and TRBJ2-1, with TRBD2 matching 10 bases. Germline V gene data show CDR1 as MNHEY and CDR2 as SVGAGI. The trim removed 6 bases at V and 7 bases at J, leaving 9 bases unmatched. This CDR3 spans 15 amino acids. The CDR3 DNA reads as TGTGCCAGCAGCTCAGCGGGAGGGCCTCGTAATGAGCAGTTCTTC. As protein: CASSSAGGPRNEQFF.

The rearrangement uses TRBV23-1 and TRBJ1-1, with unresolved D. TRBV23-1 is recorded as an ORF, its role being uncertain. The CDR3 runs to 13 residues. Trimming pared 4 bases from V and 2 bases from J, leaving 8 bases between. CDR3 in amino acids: CASSPSPNTEAFF. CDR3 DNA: TGCGCCAGCAGTCCCAGCCCCAACACTGAAGCTTTCTTT.

CDR3: CASSQSVQRGVGTGVYEQYF. The DNA for the CDR3 is TGCGCCAGCAGCCAAAGTGTACAACGCGGAGTCGGGACAGGGGTCTACGAGCAGTACTTC. The V call is TRBV4-3, the J call TRBJ2-7, with 10 bases matching TRBD1. In germline, CDR1 is LGHNA, CDR2 YSLEER. V was clipped by 2 bases and J by 3 bases; unmatched bases: 19. CDR3 length: 20 amino acids.

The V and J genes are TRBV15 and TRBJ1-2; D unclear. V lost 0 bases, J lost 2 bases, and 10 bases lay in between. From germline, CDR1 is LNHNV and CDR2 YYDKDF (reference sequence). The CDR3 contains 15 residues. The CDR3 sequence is CATSRDSGYNYGYTF. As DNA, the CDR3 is TGTGCCACCAGCAGAGATTCAGGCTACAACTATGGCTACACCTTC.

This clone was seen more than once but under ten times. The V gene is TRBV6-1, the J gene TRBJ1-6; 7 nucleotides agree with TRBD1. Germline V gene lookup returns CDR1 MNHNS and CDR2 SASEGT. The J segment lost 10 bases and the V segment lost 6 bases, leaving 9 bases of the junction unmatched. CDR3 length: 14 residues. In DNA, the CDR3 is TGTGCCAGCAGAACCTGGGACAGACTATCACCCCTCCACTTT. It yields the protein CASRTWDRLSPLHF.

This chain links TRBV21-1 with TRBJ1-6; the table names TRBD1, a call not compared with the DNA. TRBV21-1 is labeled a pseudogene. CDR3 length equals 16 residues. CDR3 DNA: TGTGCCAGTGAAGGCAGGGGGAGCTCCTATAATTCACCCCTCCACTTT. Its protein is CASEGRGSSYNSPLHF.

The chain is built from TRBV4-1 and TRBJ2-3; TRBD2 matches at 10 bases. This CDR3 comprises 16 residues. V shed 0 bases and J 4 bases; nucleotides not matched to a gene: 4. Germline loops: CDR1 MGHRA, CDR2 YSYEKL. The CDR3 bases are TGCGCCAGCAGCCAAGATGTAAGCGGGGGGGCAGATACGCAGTATTTT. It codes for CASSQDVSGGADTQYF.

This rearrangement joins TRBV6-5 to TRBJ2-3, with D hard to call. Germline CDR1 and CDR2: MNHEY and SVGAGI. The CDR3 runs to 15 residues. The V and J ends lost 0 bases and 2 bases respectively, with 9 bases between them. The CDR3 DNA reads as TGTGCCAGCAGTTACTCTGAATCTGTCACAGATACGCAGTATTTT. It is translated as CASSYSESVTDTQYF.

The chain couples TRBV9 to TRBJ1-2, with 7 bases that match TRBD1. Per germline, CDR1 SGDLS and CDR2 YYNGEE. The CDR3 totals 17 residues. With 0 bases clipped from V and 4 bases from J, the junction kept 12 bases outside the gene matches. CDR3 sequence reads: CASSVGSWKGASYGYTF. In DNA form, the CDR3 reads TGTGCCAGCAGCGTAGGTTCGTGGAAGGGGGCCAGCTATGGCTACACCTTC.

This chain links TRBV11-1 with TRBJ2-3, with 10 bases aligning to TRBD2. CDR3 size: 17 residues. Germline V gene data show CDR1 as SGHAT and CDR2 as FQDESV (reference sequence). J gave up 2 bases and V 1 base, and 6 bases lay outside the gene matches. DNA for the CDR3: TGTGCCAGCAGCTTAGAAACAGCGGGGGGGTACACAGATACGCAGTATTTT. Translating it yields CASSLETAGGYTDTQYF.

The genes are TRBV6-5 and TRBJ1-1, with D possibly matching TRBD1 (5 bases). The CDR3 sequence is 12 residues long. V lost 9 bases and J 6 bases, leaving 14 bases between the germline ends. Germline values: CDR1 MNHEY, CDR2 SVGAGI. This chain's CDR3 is CASSRGGAEAFF. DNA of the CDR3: TGTGCCAGTTCGAGGGGAGGGGCTGAAGCTTTCTTT.

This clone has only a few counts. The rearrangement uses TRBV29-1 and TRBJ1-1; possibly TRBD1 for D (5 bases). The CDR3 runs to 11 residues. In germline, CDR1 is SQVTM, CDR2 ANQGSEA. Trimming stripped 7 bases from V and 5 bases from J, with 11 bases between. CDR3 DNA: TGCAGCGGGGGGTTAGAGACTGAAGCTTTCTTT. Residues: CSGGLETEAFF.

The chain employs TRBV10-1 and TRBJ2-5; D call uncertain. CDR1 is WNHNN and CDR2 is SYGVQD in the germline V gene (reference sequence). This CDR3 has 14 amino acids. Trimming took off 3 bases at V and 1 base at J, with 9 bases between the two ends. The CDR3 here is CASSDGDAQETQYF. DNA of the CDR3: TGCGCCAGCAGTGATGGTGACGCCCAAGAGACCCAGTACTTC.

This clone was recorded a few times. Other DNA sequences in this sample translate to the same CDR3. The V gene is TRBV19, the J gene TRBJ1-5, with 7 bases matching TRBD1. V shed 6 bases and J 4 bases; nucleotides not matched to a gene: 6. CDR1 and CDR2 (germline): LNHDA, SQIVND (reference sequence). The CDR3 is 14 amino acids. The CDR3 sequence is CASSRQGRNQPQHF. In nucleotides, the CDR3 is TGTGCCAGTAGCCGACAGGGTCGGAATCAGCCCCAGCATTTT.

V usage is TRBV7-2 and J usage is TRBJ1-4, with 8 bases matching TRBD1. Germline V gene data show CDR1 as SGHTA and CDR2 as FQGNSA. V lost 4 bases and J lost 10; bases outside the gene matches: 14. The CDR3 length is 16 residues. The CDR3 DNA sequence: TGTGCCAGCAGCTCTGGACAGGGCCCCACTGAAGGAAAACTGTTTTTT. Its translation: CASSSGQGPTEGKLFF.

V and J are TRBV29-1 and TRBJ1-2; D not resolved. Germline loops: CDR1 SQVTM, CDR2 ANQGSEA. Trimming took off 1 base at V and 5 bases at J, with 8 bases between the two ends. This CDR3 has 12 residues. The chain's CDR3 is CSVEGSGYGYTF. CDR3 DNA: TGCAGCGTTGAAGGTTCCGGGTATGGCTACACCTTC.

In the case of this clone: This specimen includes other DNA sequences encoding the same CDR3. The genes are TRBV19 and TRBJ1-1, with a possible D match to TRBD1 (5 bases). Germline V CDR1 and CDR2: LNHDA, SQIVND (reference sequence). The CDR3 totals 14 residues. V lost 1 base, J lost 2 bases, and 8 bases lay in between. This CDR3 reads CASSIVTGNTEAFF. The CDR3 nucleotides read TGTGCCAGTAGTATAGTAACAGGAAACACTGAAGCTTTCTTT. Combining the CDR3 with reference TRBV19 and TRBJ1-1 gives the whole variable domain DGGITQSPKYLFRKEGQNVTLSCEQNLNHDAMYWYRQDPGQGLRLIYYSQIVNDFQKGDIAEGYSVSREKKESFPLTVTSAQKNPTAFYLCASSIVTGNTEAFFGQGTRLTVV.